This T cell receptor (beta chain) was recovered during a study of tissue T cells after allogeneic stem cell transplantation. Indicated time point: mouse harvest day 7 after allogeneic transplant. The graft held 10^6 splenic CD5+ T cells and 10^7 T-cell-depleted bone marrow cells. Mice had MHC-mismatched B6 into BALB/c GVHD, sampled day 7 or 14. Overall study results and limits: Across patients, clones rarely overlapped, yet motif clusters were shared tissue-specifically. Limitations included a small, clinically heterogeneous cohort and limited sampling depth. In patients and mice, blood and spleen missed much of tissue repertoire.

TCRdb's copy holds only in-frame clones and misses some; the assay was immunoSEQ multiplex PCR. The sample has roughly 4,200 clones, about 50% seen once. This clone was seen a few times. Its antigen is not identified. Mouse gene names apply. The material sequenced was lymph node tissue. This receptor was identified in a female BALB/c mouse given C57BL/6 T cells with graft-versus-host disease after an allogeneic hematopoietic cell transplant.

CDR3: CASSSWTGGDTQYF. CDR3 DNA (partial): TGTGCAAGCAGCTCTTGGACTGGGGGAGACACCCAGTAC. The V and J genes are TRBV16 and TRBJ2-5, with 10 bases aligning to TRBD2. Read coverage stops 1 residue before the CDR3 terminus; the germline J gene supplies the remainder. The germline V gene has CDR1 SGHSA and CDR2 FRNQAP. The V segment lost 4 bases and the J segment 5 bases; nucleotides outside the gene matches: 3. CDR3 length equals 14 residues. Full variable domain (outside the CDR3, taken from reference TRBV16 and TRBJ2-5): NAGVIQTPRHKVTGKGQEATLWCEPISGHSAVFWYRQTIVQGLEFLTYFRNQAPIDDSGMPKERFSAQMPNQSHSTLKIQSTQPQDSAVYLCASSSWTGGDTQYFGPGTRLLVL.